This T cell receptor beta chain was identified during a study of shared clonotypes between healthy human individuals. Profiled with immunoSEQ multiplex PCR; TCRdb holds only in-frame clones, not every one. The table includes about 2.4 million clones, roughly nine tenths detected once. This clone was observed a single time. Other nucleotide sequences in the sample specify the same CDR3. The sequenced material came from naive CD4+ T cells sorted from blood. Described subset: CD45RA+ positively selected. This clonotype was obtained from a man between 18 and 29 years old in good health.

CDR3 amino acids: CASSPDSNQPQHF. CDR3 bases: TGTGCCAGCTCGCCCGATAGCAATCAGCCCCAGCATTTT. This rearrangement joins TRBV18 to TRBJ1-5; no clear D gene. The CDR3 totals 13 residues. Trimming cost V 6 bases and J 0 bases, with 6 bases left between them. Germline V gene lookup returns CDR1 KGHSH and CDR2 LQKENI.